The text below deals with one T cell receptor (beta chain). MiXCR, applied by TCRdb to the RT-PCR reads, yields one record per CDR3 protein. This table holds hundreds of thousands of distinct CDR3 sequences, around 16% found once. These data originate in a study of patients and donors after allogeneic stem cell transplantation. The clonotype comes from a human donor who was either an allogeneic HSCT recipient or a stem cell or donor lymphocyte infusion donor (not recorded which). It is not recorded whose cells these are; they may come from a transplant donor. The material sequenced was blood, either unsorted or a sorted T cell fraction (not recorded which).

CDR3: CASSFWTDLGEAFF. DNA for the CDR3: TGTGCCAGCAGTTTTTGGACAGACCTGGGAGAAGCTTTCTTT. The chain links TRBV12-3 or TRBV12-4 to TRBJ1-1; the D gene is possibly TRBD1 (6 bases). The CDR3 has 14 amino acids. V was pared by 3 bases and J by 8 bases, with 16 bases between.